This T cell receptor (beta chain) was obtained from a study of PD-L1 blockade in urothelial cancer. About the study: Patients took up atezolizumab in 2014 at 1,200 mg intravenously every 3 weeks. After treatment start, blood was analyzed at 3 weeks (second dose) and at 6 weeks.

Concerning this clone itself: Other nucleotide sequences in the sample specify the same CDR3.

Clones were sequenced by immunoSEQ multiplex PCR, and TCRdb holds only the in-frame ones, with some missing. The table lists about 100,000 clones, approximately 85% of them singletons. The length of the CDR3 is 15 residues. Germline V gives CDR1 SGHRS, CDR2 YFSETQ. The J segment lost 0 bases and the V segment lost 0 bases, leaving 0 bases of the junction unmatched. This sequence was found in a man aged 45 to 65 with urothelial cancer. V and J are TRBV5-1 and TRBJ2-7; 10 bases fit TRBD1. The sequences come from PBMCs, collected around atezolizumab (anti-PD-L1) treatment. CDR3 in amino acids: CASSLGTGGSYEQYF. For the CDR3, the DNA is TGCGCCAGCAGCTTGGGGACAGGGGGCTCCTACGAGCAGTACTTC.